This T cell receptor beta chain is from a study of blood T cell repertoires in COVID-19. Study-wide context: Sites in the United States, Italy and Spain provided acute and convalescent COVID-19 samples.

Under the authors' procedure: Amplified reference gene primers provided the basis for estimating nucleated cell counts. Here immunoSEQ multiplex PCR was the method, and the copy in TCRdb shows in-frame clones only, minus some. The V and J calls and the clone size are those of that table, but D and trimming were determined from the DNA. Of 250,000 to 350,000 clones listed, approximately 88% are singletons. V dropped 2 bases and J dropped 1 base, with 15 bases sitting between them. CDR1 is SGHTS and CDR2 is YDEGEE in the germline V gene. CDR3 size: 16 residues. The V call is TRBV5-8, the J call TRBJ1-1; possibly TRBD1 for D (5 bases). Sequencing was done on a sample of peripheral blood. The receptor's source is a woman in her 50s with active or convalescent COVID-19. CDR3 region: CASSFTPGLRNTEAFF. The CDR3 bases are TGTGCCAGCAGCTTTACCCCGGGACTGAGGAACACTGAAGCTTTCTTT.